The clone carrying this T cell receptor (beta chain) has just one count. The CDR3 covers 15 residues. The germline V gene has CDR1 MNHNS and CDR2 SASEGT. V was clipped by 3 bases and J by 4 bases; unmatched bases: 6. This sample was included in a study of blood T cell repertoires in COVID-19. Study-level information: There were acute and convalescent COVID-19 samples, and they came from the United States, Italy and Spain. T cells, B-cell-depleted T cells, or PBMCs provided the cDNA or gDNA that served as material.

Original methodology: Reference gene primers were amplified, and this amplification served to estimate nucleated cell counts. TCRdb's copy holds only in-frame clones and misses some; the assay was immunoSEQ multiplex PCR. V and J calls and clone size are those listed in that table; D and trimming were worked out from the DNA. Of about 68,000 clones in the sample, 86% are singletons; the top ten hold roughly 8%. The chain links TRBV6-1 to TRBJ2-1; TRBD2 matches at 7 bases. The sequence was collected from a young man with acute or convalescent COVID-19. The sequenced sample was peripheral blood. CDR3 sequence (DNA): TGTGCCAGCAGTGATTTTACGGGAGGATACAATGAGCAGTTCTTC. Protein: CASSDFTGGYNEQFF.